This note documents a single T cell receptor beta chain sequence. Its antigen specificity is not known. No base qualities exist here, and no much larger clone lies one base off it. The immunoSEQ assay at survey resolution was applied to genomic DNA for sequencing of TCRbeta rearrangements. As for the original processing: In the TCR sequencing data, the lowest productive clonotype frequency that could be detected was 2.59 x 10-5. Analyses included only productive TCRbeta rearrangements, meaning complete and in-frame sequences. The clonality of each sample was calculated as Simpson clonality in the immunoSEQ Analyzer version 3.0. Clones were grouped by frequency into very rare, small, medium, large (1-20%) or hyperexpanded (>20%) categories. Generation probabilities were estimated with OLGA 1.2.3, V-gene circos plots were made with VDJtools, specificities were looked up in VDJdb, and CDR3 motifs were identified with GLIPH. The table was pulled from immuneACCESS by TCRdb, which kept in-frame rearrangements only. Such tables lose some clones; where checked, under half of the loss comes from unresolved V genes, and the rest has no known cause. V, J and clone size derive from that table, while D and trimming were established from the DNA sequence. The sample profile shows more than 30,000 clones; less than 85% of them were found once. Together, the top ten hold over 6% of the sample.

V is shortened by 1 base, J by 3 bases, and the region joining them spans 6 bases. Inclusive of the bounding cysteine and phenylalanine, the CDR3 is 13 residues long. The entry retains the CDR3 DNA only, 39 bases that are in frame from base 1. Taken from the germline V gene, the CDR1 and CDR2 loops are KGHSH and LQKENI. This entry is derived from a study of STAT5B mutations in CD4+ large granular lymphocyte leukemia (dated by TCRdb to between 2021 and 2024). A note on the overall study: Among the healthy controls, the CDR3 'QG' motif was associated with a particular HLA allele. The study compared the TCRbeta repertoires of patients with CD4+ T-cell large granular lymphocyte leukemia against those of healthy blood donors. Flow cytometry on FACSCanto II or FACSVerse showed that the purified fractions were more than 95% pure among lymphocytes. General conclusions and limits of the study: Enrichment of TRBV06-family usage was observed among the top patient clones (8/27) relative to healthy controls (2/35). Greater clonality appeared to be present in CD4-sorted patient repertoires than in healthy CD4+ repertoires, and the difference was retained after the putative leukemic clones were removed. Each patient's main leukemic clonotypes were private, but roughly a quarter of these clonotypes showed up at low frequency in the non-leukemic repertoires of other patients. The data were not HLA-matched, and the higher clonality in CD4+ T-LGLL than in CD8+ T-LGLL could be due to the relatively small sample size.

The healthy controls were 35 or so blood donors, and the buffy coats of these donors were supplied by the Finnish Red Cross blood service. All TCR-sequenced material derived from peripheral blood: patient blood samples and healthy donor buffy coats. Ficoll-Hypaque gradient centrifugation was used to isolate peripheral blood mononuclear cells. Magnetic purification was used to isolate CD4+ cells from the buffy coats of the healthy controls. Genomic DNA was extracted using the Gentra Puregene Cell and Tissue kit, and a Qubit 2.0 fluorometer was used to quantify it. The material sequenced was CD4+ T cells from blood buffy coats. The TCR originated in a human donor in good health. This receptor chain uses TRBV18 and TRBJ1-2; the D gene cannot be named for sure. The nucleotides read TGTGCCAGCTCACCACGAAGAGACTATGGCTACACCTTC. It translates as CASSPRRDYGYTF.